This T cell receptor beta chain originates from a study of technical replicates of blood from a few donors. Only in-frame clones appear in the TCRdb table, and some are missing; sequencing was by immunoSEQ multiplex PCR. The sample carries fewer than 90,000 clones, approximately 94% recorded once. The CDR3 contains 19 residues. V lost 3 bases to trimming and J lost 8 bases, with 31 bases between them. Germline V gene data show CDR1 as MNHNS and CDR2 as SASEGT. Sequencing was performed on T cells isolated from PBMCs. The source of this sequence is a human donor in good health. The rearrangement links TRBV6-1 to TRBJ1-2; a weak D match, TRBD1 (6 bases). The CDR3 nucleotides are TGTGCCAGCAGTGACTTTAGTCATCAGGAACTGGGGGCCCTTGACGGCTACACCTTC. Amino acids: CASSDFSHQELGALDGYTF.